This T cell receptor (beta chain) was identified in a study of T-cell memory formation after mild COVID-19. Study results and limitations: Clones that contracted from day 15 to 85 had balanced CD4/CD8; later expanders were CD4+ biased. Several responding clones turned up in pre-infection memory, indicating that cross-reactive memory may have taken part. CD4+ contracting clones were found mainly in CM and EM, and CD8+ ones in EMRA.

This CDR3 comprises 13 residues. Germline lookup yields CDR1 MNHEY and CDR2 SMNVEV (reference sequence). The V end was cut by 6 bases, the J end by 4 bases, with 10 bases between. 5'RACE, which relied on constant-segment primers, yielded TCR alpha and TCR beta cDNA libraries carrying sample barcodes and UMIs. TCRdb processed the 5' RACE reads anew with MiXCR; each CDR3 protein has one entry. The sample contains 200,000 to 250,000 distinct CDR3 sequences, approximately 9% of which appear only once. This clonotype turned up a few times. Its target is unknown. This clonotype was obtained from a man aged 18 to 35 who had mild COVID-19 (a few samples of this study predate the infection). Cell type and time point are not known. J is TRBJ2-1 and V is TRBV27; D is unclear. Sequenced: PBMCs or a T cell subset sorted from them (not recorded which). For the CDR3, the DNA is TGTGCCAGCAGCGACCAGAAATACAATGAGCAGTTCTTC. Its protein product is CASSDQKYNEQFF.